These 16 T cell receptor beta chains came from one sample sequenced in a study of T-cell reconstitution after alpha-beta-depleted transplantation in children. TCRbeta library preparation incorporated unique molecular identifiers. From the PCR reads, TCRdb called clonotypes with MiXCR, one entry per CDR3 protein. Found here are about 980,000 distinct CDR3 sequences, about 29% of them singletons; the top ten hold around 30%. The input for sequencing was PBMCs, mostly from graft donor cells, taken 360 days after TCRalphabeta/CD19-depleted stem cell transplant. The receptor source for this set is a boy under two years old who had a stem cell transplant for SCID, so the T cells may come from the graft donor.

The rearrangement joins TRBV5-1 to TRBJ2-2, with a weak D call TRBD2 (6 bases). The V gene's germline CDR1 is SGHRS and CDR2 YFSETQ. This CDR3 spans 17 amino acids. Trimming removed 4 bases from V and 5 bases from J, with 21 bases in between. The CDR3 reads CASSPMDGSRGTGELFF. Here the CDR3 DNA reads TGCGCCAGCAGCCCTATGGACGGGAGCCGAGGAACCGGGGAGCTGTTTTTT. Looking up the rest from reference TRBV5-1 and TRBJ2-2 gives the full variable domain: KAGVTQTPRYLIKTRGQQVTLSCSPISGHRSVSWYQQTPGQGLQFLFEYFSETQRNKGNFPGRFSGRQFSNSRSEMNVSTLELGDSALYLCASSPMDGSRGTGELFFGEGSRLTVL.

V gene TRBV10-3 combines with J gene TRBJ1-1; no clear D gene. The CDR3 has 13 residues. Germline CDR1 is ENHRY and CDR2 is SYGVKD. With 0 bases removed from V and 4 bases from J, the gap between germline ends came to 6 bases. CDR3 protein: CAISESTGTEAFF. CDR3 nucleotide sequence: TGTGCCATCAGTGAGTCGACGGGCACTGAAGCTTTCTTT.

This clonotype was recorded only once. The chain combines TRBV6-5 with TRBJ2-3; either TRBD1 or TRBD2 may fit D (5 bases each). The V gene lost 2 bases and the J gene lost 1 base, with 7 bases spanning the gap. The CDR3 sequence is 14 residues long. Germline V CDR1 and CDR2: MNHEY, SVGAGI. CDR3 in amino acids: CASSYTGRTDTQYF. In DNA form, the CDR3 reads TGTGCCAGCAGTTACACGGGGCGCACAGATACGCAGTATTTT.

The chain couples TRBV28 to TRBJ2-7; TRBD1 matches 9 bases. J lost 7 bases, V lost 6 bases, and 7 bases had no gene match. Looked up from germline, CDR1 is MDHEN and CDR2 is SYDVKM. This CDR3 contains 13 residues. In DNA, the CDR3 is TGTGCCAGCAGACGGGACAGGGTGAGTGAGCAGTACTTC. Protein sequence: CASRRDRVSEQYF.

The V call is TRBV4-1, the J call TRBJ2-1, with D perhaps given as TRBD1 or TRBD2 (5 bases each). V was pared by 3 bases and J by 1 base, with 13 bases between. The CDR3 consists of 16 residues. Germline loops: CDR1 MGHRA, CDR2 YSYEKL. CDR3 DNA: TGCGCCAGCAGCCACCGGGACCGCTCTTCCTACAATGAGCAGTTCTTC. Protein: CASSHRDRSSYNEQFF.

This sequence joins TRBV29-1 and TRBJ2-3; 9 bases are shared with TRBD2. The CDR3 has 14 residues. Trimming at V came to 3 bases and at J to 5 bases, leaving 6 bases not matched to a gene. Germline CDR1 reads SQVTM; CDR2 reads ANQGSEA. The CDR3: CSVEAGGPRDTQYF. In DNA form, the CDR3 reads TGCAGCGTTGAGGCGGGGGGGCCAAGAGATACGCAGTATTTT.

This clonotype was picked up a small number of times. The chain's CDR3 is CASSRGQTNTGELFF. CDR3 DNA: TGTGCCAGCAGCAGGGGACAGACGAACACCGGGGAGCTGTTTTTT. V and J are TRBV7-9 and TRBJ2-2; 7 nucleotides line up with TRBD1. Germline trimming cut 5 bases from V and 0 bases from J; bases unmatched to any gene: 3. The germline V gene encodes CDR1 SEHNR and CDR2 FQNEAQ (reference sequence). The CDR3 runs to 15 residues.

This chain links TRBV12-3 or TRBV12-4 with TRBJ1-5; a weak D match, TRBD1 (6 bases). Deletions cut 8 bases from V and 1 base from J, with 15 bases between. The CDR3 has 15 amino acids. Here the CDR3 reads CASGRGQRSNQPQHF. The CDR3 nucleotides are TGTGCCAGCGGCAGGGGCCAGAGAAGCAATCAGCCCCAGCATTTT.

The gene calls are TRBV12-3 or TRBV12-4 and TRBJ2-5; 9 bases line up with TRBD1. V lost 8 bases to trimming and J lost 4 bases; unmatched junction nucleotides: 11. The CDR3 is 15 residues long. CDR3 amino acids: CASARGTGILETQYF. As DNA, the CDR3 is TGTGCCAGCGCTCGTGGGACAGGGATCCTAGAGACCCAGTACTTC.

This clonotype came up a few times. The CDR3 DNA is TGTGCCAGCAGCAAGACACCGAAGGACCCCTACGAGCAGTACTTC. Protein: CASSKTPKDPYEQYF. V is TRBV21-1 and J is TRBJ2-7. TRBV21-1 is annotated as a pseudogene. The CDR3 spans 15 residues.

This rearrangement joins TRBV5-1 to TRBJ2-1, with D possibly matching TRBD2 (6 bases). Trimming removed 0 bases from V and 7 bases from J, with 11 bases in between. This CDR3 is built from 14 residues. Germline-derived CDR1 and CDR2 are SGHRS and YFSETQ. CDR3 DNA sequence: TGCGCCAGCAGCTTGGGACTAGAGGGGAATGAGCAGTTCTTC. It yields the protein CASSLGLEGNEQFF.

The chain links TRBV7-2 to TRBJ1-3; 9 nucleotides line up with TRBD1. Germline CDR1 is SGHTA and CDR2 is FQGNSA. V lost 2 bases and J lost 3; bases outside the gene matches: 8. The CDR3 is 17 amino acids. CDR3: CASSLRGRQGGGNTIYF. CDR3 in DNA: TGTGCCAGCAGCTTAAGGGGGAGACAGGGGGGTGGAAACACCATATATTTT.

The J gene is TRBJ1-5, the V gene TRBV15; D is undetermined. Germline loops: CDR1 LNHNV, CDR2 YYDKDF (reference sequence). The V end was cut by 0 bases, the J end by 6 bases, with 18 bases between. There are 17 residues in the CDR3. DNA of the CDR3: TGTGCCACCAGCAGAGATCTAAGAAGGGTAGTGGGTCAGCCCCAGCATTTT. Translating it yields CATSRDLRRVVGQPQHF. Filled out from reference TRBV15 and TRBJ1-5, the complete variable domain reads DAMVIQNPRYQVTQFGKPVTLSCSQTLNHNVMYWYQQKSSQAPKLLFHYYDKDFNNEADTPDNFQSRRPNTSFCFLDIRSPGLGDTAMYLCATSRDLRRVVGQPQHFGDGTRLSIL.

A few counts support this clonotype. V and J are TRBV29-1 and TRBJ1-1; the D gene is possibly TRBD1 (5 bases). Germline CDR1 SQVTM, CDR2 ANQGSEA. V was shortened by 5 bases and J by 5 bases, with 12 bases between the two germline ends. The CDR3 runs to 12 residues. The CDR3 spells CSVSDHRTEAFF. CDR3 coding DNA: TGCAGCGTTTCGGACCACAGGACTGAAGCTTTCTTT.

The CDR3 protein is CASSQPGSFYNEQFF. The CDR3 nucleotides read TGTGCCAGCAGTCAACCGGGATCTTTCTACAATGAGCAGTTCTTC. This chain connects TRBV12-3 or TRBV12-4 to TRBJ2-1; maybe TRBD2 (5 bases). The CDR3 is made up of 15 amino acids. Trimming removed 5 bases from V and 3 bases from J, with 14 bases in between.

The CDR3 sequence: CASSQRRRGLGNEQFF. DNA for the CDR3: TGCGCCAGCAGCCAAAGAAGGAGGGGGTTGGGGAATGAGCAGTTCTTC. J is TRBJ2-1 and V is TRBV4-3, with D perhaps TRBD1 or TRBD2 (6 bases each). CDR1 is LGHNA, CDR2 YSLEER, per germline. The V end lost 2 bases, the J end lost 7 bases, and 18 bases lay between the germline ends. The CDR3 length is 16 residues.